This T cell receptor beta chain was captured by sequencing in a study of blood T cell repertoires in COVID-19. Study summary: The origin of the acute and convalescent COVID-19 samples was the United States, Italy and Spain.

Germline CDR1 reads SNHLY; CDR2 reads FYNNEI. V was shortened by 2 bases and J by 4 bases, with 3 bases between the two germline ends. The CDR3 runs 12 residues. This clone was counted a few times. This sample includes further DNA sequences coding for the same CDR3. Authors' processing steps: By means of reference gene primer amplification, nucleated cell counts were estimated. Clones were sequenced by immunoSEQ multiplex PCR, and TCRdb holds only the in-frame ones, with some missing. The DNA was the basis for D and trimming; V, J and clone size are from that table. The data show over 120,000 clones, approximately 88% seen once.

The clonotype comes from a woman aged 50 to 65 with acute or convalescent COVID-19. This chain connects TRBV2 to TRBJ1-5, with D uncertain. Sequenced sample: peripheral blood. DNA for the CDR3: TGTGCCAGCAGTGAACCTAATCAGCCCCAGCATTTT. As protein: CASSEPNQPQHF.